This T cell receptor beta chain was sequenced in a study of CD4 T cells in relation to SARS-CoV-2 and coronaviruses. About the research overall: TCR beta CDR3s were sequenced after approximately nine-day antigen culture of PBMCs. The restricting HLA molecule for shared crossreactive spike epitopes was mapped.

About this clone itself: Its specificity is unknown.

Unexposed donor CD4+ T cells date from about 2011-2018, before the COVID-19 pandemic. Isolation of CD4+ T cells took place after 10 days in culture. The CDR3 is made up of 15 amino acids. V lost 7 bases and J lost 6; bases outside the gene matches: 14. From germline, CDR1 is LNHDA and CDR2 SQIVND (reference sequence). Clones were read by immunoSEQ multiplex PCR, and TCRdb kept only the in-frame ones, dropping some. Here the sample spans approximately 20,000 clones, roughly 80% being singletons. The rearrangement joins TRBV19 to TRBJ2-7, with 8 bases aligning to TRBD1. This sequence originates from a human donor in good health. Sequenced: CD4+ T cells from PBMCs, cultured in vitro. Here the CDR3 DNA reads TGTGCCAGTACCCGGGACAGGAGTTTGGCAAGCGAGCAGTACTTC. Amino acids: CASTRDRSLASEQYF.